One and the same sample provided the 10 T cell receptor beta chains below, sequenced in a study of T cells after yellow fever vaccination. TCRdb fed the 5' RACE reads into MiXCR, producing one record per CDR3 protein. The sample consists of under 600,000 distinct CDR3 sequences, 13% of them appearing once. The specimen comprised PBMCs, sampled on the day of the yellow fever booster vaccination. These receptors originate from a man aged 30 to 39 who received the YFV17D yellow fever vaccine.

CDR3 in amino acids: CASSTHRGQMNTEAFF. The DNA of the CDR3 is TGTGCCAGCAGCACCCACAGGGGGCAGATGAACACTGAAGCTTTCTTT. V is TRBV4-2 and J is TRBJ1-1; 9 bases agree with TRBD1. V was pared by 5 bases and J by 0 bases, with 7 bases of the junction left unmatched. In germline, CDR1 is LGHNA, CDR2 YNFKEQ. The CDR3 has 16 amino acids.

This clonotype was found a few times. V gene TRBV7-2 combines with J gene TRBJ2-5; 10 bases map to TRBD2. Germline CDR1 SGHTA, CDR2 FQGNSA. The ends lost 6 bases at V and 5 bases at J; junction bases unmatched: 12. The CDR3 spans 16 residues. CDR3 residues: CASRRAGLAPGETQYF. CDR3 in DNA: TGTGCCAGCAGGCGAGCGGGACTAGCGCCAGGCGAGACCCAGTACTTC.

J is TRBJ2-7 and V is TRBV7-2; 10 bases agree with TRBD2. The CDR3 sequence is 16 residues long. Germline V gene sequence: CDR1 SGHTA, CDR2 FQGNSA. V dropped 1 base and J dropped 6; count of bases not matched to a gene: 9. CDR3: CASSLGAGLAGVEQYF. The CDR3 nucleotides are TGTGCCAGCAGCTTAGGGGCAGGGCTAGCGGGAGTCGAGCAGTACTTC.

This rearrangement joins TRBV3-1 to TRBJ2-5; either TRBD1 or TRBD2 may supply D (5 bases each). Trimming left V 0 bases short and J 7 bases short, with 15 bases between. CDR1 and CDR2 (germline): LGHDT, YNNKEL (reference sequence). The CDR3 sequence is 15 residues long. The CDR3 nucleotides read TGTGCCAGCAGCCAAGACTCCTTCGGTGGGGGGACCCAGTACTTC. Its protein is CASSQDSFGGGTQYF.

This chain links TRBV6-2 or TRBV6-3 with TRBJ2-1, with 10 bases matching TRBD2. V was pared by 7 bases and J by 9 bases, with 3 bases of the junction left unmatched. The CDR3 consists of 12 residues. CDR1 and CDR2 (germline): MNHEY, SVGEGT. As DNA, the CDR3 is TGTGCCAGCAACCGACTAGCGGGTGAGCAGTTCTTC. It is translated as CASNRLAGEQFF.

This clonotype showed up just once. This chain links TRBV10-1 with TRBJ2-5; possible D gene TRBD1, 6 bases. Germline loops: CDR1 WNHNN, CDR2 SYGVQD (reference sequence). The V end was cut by 2 bases, the J end by 4 bases, with 8 bases between. The CDR3 has 13 residues. The DNA of the CDR3 is TGCGCCAGCAGTGAGCCAGGGGCAGAGACCCAGTACTTC. It codes for CASSEPGAETQYF.

The J gene is TRBJ1-2, the V gene TRBV27, with TRBD1 as a possible D gene (5 bases). This CDR3 is built from 16 residues. Trimming shortened V by 2 bases and J by 6 bases, and 19 bases separated the two germline ends. Germline CDR1 and CDR2: MNHEY and SMNVEV (reference sequence). The CDR3 DNA is TGTGCCAGCAGTTTAGAAAAGCCGGGGCTGAAAAATGGCTACACCTTC. Its translation is CASSLEKPGLKNGYTF.

This clonotype was observed a handful of times. The rearrangement uses TRBV5-6 and TRBJ1-1; tentatively, D is TRBD1 (5 bases). The CDR3 consists of 14 residues. V lost 3 bases to trimming and J lost 7 bases, with 16 bases between them. Germline-derived CDR1 and CDR2 are SGHDT and YYEEEE. The CDR3 coding sequence is TGTGCCAGCAGCTCGGGACGGGCCGCCCGTGAAGCTTTCTTT. Translated: CASSSGRAAREAFF.

The chain carries TRBV5-5 and TRBJ2-7; D assignment may be TRBD1 or TRBD2 (5 bases each). Per germline, CDR1 SGHKS and CDR2 YYEKEE (reference sequence). This CDR3 is 15 amino acids long. Trimming stripped 2 bases from V and 3 bases from J, with 15 bases between. The CDR3 DNA reads TGTGCCAGCAGCTTATCGGGGACCGAGGTCTACGAGCAGTACTTC. Protein sequence: CASSLSGTEVYEQYF.

The rearrangement links TRBV12-3 or TRBV12-4 to TRBJ1-3; D uncertain. The germline V and J ends were trimmed by 3 bases and 7 bases, with 10 bases remaining between them. The CDR3 runs 13 residues. The CDR3 nucleotides are TGTGCCAGCAGTTTCCTCCTCCGGAACACCATATATTTT. Its protein product is CASSFLLRNTIYF.